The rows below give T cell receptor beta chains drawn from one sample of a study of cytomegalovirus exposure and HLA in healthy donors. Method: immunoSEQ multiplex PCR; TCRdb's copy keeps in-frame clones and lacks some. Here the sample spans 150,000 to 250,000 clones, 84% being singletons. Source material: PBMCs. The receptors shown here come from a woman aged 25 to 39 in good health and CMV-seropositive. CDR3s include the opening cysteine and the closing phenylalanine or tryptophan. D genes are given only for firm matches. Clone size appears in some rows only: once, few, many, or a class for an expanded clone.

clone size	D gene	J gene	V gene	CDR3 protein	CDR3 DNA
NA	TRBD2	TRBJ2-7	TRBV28	CASSDRGSREAGREQYF	TGTGCCAGCAGTGACCGGGGATCGCGGGAGGCCGGAAGGGAGCAGTACTTC
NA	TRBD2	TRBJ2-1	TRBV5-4	CASSSGAGGFYNEQFF	TGTGCCAGCAGCTCGGGGGCGGGAGGGTTTTACAATGAGCAGTTCTTC
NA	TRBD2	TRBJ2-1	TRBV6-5	CASSAGLAGERQFF	TGTGCCAGCAGCGCGGGACTAGCGGGAGAGCGGCAGTTCTTC
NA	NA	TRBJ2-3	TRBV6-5	CASKLTESTDTQYF	TGTGCCAGCAAACTGACAGAAAGCACAGATACGCAGTATTTT
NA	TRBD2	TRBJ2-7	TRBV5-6	CASSLTSGFAYEQYF	TGTGCCAGCAGCTTGACTAGCGGGTTCGCCTACGAGCAGTACTTC
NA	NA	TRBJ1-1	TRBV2	CASISRRGNTEAFF	TGTGCCAGCATCTCCAGGCGGGGGAACACTGAAGCTTTCTTT
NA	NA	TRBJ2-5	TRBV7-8	CASSPPTELEETQYF	TGTGCCAGCAGCCCCCCAACAGAGCTGGAAGAGACCCAGTACTTC
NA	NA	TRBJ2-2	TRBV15	CATSRDRLGNTGELFF	TGTGCCACCAGCAGAGACCGCCTCGGGAACACCGGGGAGCTGTTTTTT
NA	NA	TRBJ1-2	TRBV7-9	CASAGGREGHGYTF	TGTGCCAGCGCCGGGGGGCGCGAGGGGCATGGCTACACCTTC
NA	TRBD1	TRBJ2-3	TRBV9	CASTSDRGGTDTQYF	TGTGCCAGCACATCGGACAGGGGGGGCACAGATACGCAGTATTTT
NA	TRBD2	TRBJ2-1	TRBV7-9	CASTHRSGSGGVEQFF	TGTGCCAGCACCCATCGAAGCGGGAGTGGGGGGGTTGAGCAGTTCTTC
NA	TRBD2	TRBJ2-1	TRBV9	CASSVSGLAEQFF	TGTGCCAGCAGCGTATCGGGACTAGCGGAGCAGTTCTTC
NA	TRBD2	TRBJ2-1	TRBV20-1	CSAYQAGQQFF	TGCAGTGCTTACCAAGCGGGGCAGCAGTTCTTC
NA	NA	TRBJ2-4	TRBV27	CASSLTIDSLAKNIQYF	TGTGCCAGCAGTTTGACCATCGACAGTCTAGCCAAAAACATTCAGTACTTC
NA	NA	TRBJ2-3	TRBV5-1	CASSLSLGGSRTDTQYF	TGCGCCAGCAGTCTCTCCCTAGGGGGTAGTCGCACAGATACGCAGTATTTT
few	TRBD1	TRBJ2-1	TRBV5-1	CASSLSGQEWPFF	TGCGCCAGCAGCCTATCGGGACAGGAATGGCCGTTCTTC
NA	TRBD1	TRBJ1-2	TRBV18	CASSPVGQGAFGYTF	TGTGCCAGCTCACCAGTGGGACAGGGGGCGTTTGGCTACACCTTC
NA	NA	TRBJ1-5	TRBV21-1	CASSNRAGMCQPQHF	TGTGCCAGCAGCAACAGGGCAGGGATGTGTCAGCCCCAGCATTTT
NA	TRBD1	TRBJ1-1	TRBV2	CASKPGQLMNTEAFF	TGTGCCAGTAAACCGGGACAGCTAATGAACACTGAAGCTTTCTTT
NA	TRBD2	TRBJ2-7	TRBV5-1	CASSWSLAGVYEQYF	TGCGCCAGCAGCTGGTCACTAGCGGGAGTCTACGAGCAGTACTTC
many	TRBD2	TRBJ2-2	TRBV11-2	CASSLVSGGTGELFF	TGTGCCAGCAGCTTAGTTTCGGGGGGCACCGGGGAGCTGTTTTTT
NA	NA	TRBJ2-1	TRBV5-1	CASSLVGGRSYNEQFF	TGCGCCAGCAGCTTGGTGGGGGGTAGATCCTACAATGAGCAGTTCTTC
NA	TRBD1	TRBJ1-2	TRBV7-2	CASSLSRIGGVYGYTF	TGTGCCAGCAGCTTAAGTCGGATAGGGGGCGTCTATGGCTACACCTTC
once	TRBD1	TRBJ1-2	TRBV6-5	CASSYSRPRTGAGYTF	TGTGCCAGCAGTTACTCCAGGCCCCGAACAGGGGCTGGCTACACCTTC
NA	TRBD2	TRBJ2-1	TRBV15	CATSGRLANEQFF	TGTGCCACCAGCGGCAGACTAGCTAATGAGCAGTTCTTC
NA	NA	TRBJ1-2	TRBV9	CASSLGGVEGYGYTF	TGTGCCAGCAGCCTTGGCGGGGTGGAGGGGTATGGCTACACCTTC
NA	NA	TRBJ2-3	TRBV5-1	CASSPQGRTSTDTQYF	TGCGCCAGCAGCCCCCAGGGGCGGACTAGCACAGATACGCAGTATTTT
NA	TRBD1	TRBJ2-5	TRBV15	CATSLDRGRETQYF	TGTGCCACCAGCCTGGACAGGGGGCGAGAGACCCAGTACTTC